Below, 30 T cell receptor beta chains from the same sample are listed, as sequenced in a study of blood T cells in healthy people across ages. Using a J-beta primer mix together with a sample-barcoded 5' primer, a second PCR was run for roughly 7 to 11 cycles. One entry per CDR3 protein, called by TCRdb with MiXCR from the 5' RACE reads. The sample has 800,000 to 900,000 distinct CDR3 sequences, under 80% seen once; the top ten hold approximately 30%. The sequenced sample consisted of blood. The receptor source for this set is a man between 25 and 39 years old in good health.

CDR3 residues: CASSIAGRYEQYF. CDR3 DNA sequence: TGTGCCAGCAGTATAGCGGGACGCTACGAGCAGTACTTC. The V call is TRBV6-5, the J call TRBJ2-1, with TRBD2 identical over 8 bases. The DNA end is more similar to TRBJ2-7, so the J call may be wrong. This CDR3 contains 13 residues. Germline V lookup: CDR1 MNHEY, CDR2 SVGAGI.

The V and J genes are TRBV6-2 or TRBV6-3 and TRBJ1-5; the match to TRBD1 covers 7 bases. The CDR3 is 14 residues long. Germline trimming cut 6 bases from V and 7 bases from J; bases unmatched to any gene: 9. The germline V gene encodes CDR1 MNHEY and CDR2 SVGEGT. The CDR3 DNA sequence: TGTGCCAGCAGAAATAGACAGGGTCGACAGCCCCAGCATTTT. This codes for CASRNRQGRQPQHF.

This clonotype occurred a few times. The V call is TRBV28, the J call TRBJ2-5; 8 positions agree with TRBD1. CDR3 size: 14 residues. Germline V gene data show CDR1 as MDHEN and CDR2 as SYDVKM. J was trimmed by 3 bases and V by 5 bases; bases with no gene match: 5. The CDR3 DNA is TGTGCCAGCAGTCCACCGACAGGGGAAGAGACCCAGTACTTC. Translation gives CASSPPTGEETQYF. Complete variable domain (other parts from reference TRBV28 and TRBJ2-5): DVKVTQSSRYLVKRTGEKVFLECVQDMDHENMFWYRQDPGLGLRLIYFSYDVKMKEKGDIPEGYSVSREKKERFSLILESASTNQTSMYLCASSPPTGEETQYFGPGTRLLVL.

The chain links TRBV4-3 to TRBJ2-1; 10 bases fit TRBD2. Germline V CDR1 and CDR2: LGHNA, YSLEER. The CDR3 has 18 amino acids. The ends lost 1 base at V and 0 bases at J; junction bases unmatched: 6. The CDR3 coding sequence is TGCGCCAGCAGCCAAGGGCTAGCGGGGGCAATCTCCTACAATGAGCAGTTCTTC. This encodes CASSQGLAGAISYNEQFF.

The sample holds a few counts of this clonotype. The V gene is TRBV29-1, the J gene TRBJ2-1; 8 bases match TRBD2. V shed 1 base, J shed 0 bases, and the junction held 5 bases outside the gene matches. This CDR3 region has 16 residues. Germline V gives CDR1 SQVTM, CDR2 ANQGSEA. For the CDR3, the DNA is TGCAGCGTTGAAGGTAGCAGCGGGGGCTCCTACAATGAGCAGTTCTTC. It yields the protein CSVEGSSGGSYNEQFF.

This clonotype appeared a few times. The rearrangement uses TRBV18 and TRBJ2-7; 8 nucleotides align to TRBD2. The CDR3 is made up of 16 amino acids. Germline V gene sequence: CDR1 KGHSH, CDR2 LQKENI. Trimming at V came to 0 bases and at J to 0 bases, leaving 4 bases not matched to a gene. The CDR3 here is CASSPPERGPSYEQYF. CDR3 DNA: TGTGCCAGCTCACCACCGGAGCGGGGGCCCTCCTACGAGCAGTACTTC.

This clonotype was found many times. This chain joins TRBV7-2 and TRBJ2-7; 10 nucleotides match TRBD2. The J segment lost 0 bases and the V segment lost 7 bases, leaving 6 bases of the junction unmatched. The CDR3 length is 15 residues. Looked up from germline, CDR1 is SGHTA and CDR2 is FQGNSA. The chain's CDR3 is CASTIGLAVSYEQYF. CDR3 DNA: TGTGCCAGCACCATAGGACTAGCGGTCTCCTACGAGCAGTACTTC.

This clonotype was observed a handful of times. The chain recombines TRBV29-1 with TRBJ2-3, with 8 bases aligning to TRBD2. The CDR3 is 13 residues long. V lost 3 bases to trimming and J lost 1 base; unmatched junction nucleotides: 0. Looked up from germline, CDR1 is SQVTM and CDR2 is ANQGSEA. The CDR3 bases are TGCAGCGTTGAGCGGGGGGGCACAGATACGCAGTATTTT. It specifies CSVERGGTDTQYF.

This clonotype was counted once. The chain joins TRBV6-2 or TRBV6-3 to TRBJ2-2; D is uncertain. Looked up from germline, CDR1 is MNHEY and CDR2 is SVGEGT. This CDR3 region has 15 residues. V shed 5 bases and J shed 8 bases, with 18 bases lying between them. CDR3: CASSNAALRKGELFF. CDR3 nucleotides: TGTGCCAGCAGTAATGCGGCTCTTCGAAAGGGGGAGCTGTTTTTT.

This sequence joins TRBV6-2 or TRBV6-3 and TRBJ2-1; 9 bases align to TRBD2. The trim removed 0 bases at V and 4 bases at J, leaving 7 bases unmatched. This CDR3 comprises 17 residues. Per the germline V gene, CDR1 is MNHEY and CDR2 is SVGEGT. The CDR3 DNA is TGTGCCAGCAGTTACTCTCAAGGACTAGCGATTTACAATGAGCAGTTCTTC. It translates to CASSYSQGLAIYNEQFF.

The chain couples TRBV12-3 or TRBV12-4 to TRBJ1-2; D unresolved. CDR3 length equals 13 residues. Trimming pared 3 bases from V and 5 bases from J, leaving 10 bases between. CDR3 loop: CASSLLGGYGYTF. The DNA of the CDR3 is TGTGCCAGCAGTTTGCTCGGCGGTTATGGCTACACCTTC.

For the CDR3, the DNA is TGTGCCAGCAACGACTCGGGGGAGACCCAGTACTTC. As protein: CASNDSGETQYF. The chain carries TRBV6-2 or TRBV6-3 and TRBJ2-5; D may be TRBD2 (5 bases). The CDR3 totals 12 residues. Germline lookup yields CDR1 MNHEY and CDR2 SVGEGT. The germline V and J ends were trimmed by 7 bases and 5 bases, with 11 bases remaining between them.

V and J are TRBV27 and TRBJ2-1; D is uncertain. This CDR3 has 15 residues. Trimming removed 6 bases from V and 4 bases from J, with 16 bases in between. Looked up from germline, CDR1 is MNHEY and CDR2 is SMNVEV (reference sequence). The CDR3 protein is CASSSTDNSYNEQFF. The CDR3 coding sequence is TGTGCCAGCAGCTCAACAGATAACTCTTACAATGAGCAGTTCTTC.

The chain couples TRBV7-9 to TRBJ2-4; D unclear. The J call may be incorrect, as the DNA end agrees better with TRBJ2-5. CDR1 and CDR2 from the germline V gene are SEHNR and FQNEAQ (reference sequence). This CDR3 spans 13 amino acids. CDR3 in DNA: TGTGCCAGCAGCTCACTGGTGGTGGAGACCCAGTACTTC. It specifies CASSSLVVETQYF.

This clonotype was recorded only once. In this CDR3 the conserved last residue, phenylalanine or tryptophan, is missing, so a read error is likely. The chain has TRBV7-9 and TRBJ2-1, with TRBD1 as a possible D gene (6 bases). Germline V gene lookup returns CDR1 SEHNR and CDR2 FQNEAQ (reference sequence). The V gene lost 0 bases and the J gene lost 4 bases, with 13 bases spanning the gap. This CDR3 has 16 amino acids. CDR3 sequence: CASSLATGTPYNEQFL. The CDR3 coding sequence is TGTGCCAGCAGCTTAGCGACCGGGACACCATACAATGAGCAGTTCTTA.

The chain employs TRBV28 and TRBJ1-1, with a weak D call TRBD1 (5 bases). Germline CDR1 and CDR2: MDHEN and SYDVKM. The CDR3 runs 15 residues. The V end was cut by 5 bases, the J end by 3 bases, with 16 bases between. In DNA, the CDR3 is TGTGCCAGCAGTCCCTCCGGGGCTACGGACACTGAAGCTTTCTTT. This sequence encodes CASSPSGATDTEAFF.

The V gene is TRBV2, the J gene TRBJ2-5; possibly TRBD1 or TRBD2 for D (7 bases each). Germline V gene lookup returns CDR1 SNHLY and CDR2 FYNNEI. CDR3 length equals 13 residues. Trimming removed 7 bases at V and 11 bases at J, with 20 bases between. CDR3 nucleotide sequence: TGTGCCAGCAATCAGGGGGTAAGGCGGGAGCAGTACTTC. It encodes CASNQGVRREQYF.

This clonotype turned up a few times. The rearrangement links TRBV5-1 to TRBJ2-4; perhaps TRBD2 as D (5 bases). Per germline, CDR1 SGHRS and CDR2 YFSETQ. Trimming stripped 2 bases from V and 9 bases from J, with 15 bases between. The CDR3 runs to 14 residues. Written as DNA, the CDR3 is TGCGCCAGCAGCTTAAGAGGGCCCCGGGGCATTCAGTACTTC. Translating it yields CASSLRGPRGIQYF.

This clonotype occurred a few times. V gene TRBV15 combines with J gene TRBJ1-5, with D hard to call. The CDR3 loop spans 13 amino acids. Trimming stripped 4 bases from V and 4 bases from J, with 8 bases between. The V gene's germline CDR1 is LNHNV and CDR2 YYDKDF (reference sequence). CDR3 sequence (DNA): TGTGCCACCAGCACAGTGGGAAATCAGCCCCAGCATTTT. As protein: CATSTVGNQPQHF.

The CDR3 loop is CASSRTSTGPYGYTF. CDR3 nucleotides: TGTGCCAGCAGCCGTACCAGTACAGGCCCGTATGGCTACACCTTC. V usage is TRBV14 and J usage is TRBJ1-2; tentatively, D is TRBD1 (5 bases). There are 15 residues in the CDR3. The ends were cut back, 4 bases at V and 5 bases at J, with 17 bases in the middle. The germline V gene encodes CDR1 SGHDN and CDR2 FVKESK.

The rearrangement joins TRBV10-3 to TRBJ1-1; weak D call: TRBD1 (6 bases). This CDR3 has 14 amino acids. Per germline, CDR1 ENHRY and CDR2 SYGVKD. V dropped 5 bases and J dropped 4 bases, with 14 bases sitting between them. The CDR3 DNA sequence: TGTGCCATCAGTCAACAGGGCTGGGGCACTGAAGCTTTCTTT. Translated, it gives CAISQQGWGTEAFF.

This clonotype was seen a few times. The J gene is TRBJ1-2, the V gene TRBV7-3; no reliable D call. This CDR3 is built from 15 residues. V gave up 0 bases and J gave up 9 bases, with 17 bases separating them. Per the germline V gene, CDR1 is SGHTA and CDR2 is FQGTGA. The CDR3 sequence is CASSLTSGVGASYTF. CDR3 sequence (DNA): TGTGCCAGCAGCTTAACGTCCGGTGTTGGCGCGAGCTACACCTTC.

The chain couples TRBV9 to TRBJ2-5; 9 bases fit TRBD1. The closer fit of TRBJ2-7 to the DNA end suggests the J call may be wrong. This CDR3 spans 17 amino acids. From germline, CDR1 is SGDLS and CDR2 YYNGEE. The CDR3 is CASSPGQGNPLIYEQYF. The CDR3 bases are TGTGCCAGCAGCCCCGGACAGGGGAACCCTTTAATCTACGAGCAGTACTTC.

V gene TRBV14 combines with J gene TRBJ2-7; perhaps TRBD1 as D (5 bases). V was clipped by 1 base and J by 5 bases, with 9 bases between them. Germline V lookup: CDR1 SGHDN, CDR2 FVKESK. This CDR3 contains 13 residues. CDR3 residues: CASSQVPGHEQYF. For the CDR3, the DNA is TGTGCCAGCAGCCAAGTCCCAGGGCACGAGCAGTACTTC.

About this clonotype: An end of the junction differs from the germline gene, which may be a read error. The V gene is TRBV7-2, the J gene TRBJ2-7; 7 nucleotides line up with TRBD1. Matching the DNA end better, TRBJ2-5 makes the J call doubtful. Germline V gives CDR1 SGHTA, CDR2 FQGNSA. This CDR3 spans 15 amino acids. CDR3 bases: TGTGCCAACAGCTTTAGGCCACAGGGGCAAGAGACCCAGTACTTC. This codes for CANSFRPQGQETQYF.

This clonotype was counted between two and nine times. CDR3 in DNA: TGTGCCAGCAGTTACTCCCAGGGAAAAAACATTCAGTACTTC. Its protein is CASSYSQGKNIQYF. V usage is TRBV6-5 and J usage is TRBJ2-4; D is possibly TRBD1 (5 bases). Germline V lookup: CDR1 MNHEY, CDR2 SVGAGI. The CDR3 extends over 14 amino acids. Trimming took off 0 bases at V and 4 bases at J, with 7 bases between the two ends.

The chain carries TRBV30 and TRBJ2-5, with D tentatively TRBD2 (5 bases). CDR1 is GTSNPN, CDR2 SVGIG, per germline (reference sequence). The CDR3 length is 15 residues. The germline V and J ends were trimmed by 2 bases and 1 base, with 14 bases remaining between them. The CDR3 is CAWSFGPGFQETQYF. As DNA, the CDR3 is TGTGCCTGGAGTTTTGGTCCGGGGTTCCAAGAGACCCAGTACTTC.

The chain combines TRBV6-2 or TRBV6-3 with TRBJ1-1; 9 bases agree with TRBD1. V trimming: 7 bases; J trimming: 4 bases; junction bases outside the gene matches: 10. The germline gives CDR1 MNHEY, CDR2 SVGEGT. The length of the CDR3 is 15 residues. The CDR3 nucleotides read TGTGCCAGCAACCAACGACAGGGGGGGAGCACTGAAGCTTTCTTT. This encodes CASNQRQGGSTEAFF.

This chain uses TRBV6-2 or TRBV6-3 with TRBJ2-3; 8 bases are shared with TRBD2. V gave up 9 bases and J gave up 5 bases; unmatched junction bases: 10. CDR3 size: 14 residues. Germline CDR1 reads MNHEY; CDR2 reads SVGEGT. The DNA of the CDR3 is TGTGCCAGTCGTCCCACGAGCGGGAGAGATACGCAGTATTTT. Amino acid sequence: CASRPTSGRDTQYF.

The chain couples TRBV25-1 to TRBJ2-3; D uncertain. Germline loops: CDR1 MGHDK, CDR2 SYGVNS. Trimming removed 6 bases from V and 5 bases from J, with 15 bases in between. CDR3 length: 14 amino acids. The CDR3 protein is CASRDMDGEDTQYF. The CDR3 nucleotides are TGTGCCAGCAGGGATATGGATGGTGAAGATACGCAGTATTTT.